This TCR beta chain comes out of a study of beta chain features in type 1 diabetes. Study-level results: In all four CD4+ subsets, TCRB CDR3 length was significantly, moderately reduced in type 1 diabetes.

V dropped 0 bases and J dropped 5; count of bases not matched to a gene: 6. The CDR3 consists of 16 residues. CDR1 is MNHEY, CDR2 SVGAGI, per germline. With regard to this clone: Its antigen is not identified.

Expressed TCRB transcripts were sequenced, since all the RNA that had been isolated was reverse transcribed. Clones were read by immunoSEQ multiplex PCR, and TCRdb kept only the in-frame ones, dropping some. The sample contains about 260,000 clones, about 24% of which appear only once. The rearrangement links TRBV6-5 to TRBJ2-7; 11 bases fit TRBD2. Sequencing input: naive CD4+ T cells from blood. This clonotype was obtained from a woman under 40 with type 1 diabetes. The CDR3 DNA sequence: TGTGCCAGCAGTTACTCGAGGGCTAGCGGGAGGAACGAGCAGTACTTC. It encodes CASSYSRASGRNEQYF.